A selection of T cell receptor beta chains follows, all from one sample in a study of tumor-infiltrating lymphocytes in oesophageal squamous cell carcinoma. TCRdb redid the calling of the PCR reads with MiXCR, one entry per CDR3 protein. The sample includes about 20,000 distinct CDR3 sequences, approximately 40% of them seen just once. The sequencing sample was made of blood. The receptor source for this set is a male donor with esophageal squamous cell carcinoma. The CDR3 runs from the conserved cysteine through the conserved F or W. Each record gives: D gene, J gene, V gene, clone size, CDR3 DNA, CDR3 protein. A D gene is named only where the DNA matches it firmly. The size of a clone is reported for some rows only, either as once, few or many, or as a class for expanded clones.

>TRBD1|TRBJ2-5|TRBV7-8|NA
TGTGCCAGCAGCCGAACAGGGGGCGGACCAGAAGTAGGAGAGACCCAGTACTTC
CASSRTGGGPEVGETQYF
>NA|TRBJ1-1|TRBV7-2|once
TGTGCCAGCAGCCCCGGACCAGGGAACACTGAAGCTTTCTTT
CASSPGPGNTEAFF
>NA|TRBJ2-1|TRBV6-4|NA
TGTGCCAGCAGCGCCTCTTACAATGAGCAGTTCTTC
CASSASYNEQFF
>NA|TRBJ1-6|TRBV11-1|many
TGTGCCAGCAGCCGACTAACCGGGACCTACGATTCACCCCTCCACTTT
CASSRLTGTYDSPLHF
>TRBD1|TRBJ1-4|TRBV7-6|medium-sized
TGTGCCAGCAGCTTAGCAGGGGGCCCTAACGAAAAACTGTTTTTT
CASSLAGGPNEKLFF
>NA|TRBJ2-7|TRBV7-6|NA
TGTGCCAGCAGCTTAGCTGGAAGCGGGCTTGAGCAGTACTTC
CASSLAGSGLEQYF
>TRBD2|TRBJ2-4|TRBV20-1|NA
TGCAGGGCGGGGGGACCCATGGGAAACATTCAGTACTTC
CRAGGPMGNIQYF
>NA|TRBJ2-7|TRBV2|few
TGTGCCAGCAGTCCACCGCTTGGGGAGCAGTACTTC
CASSPPLGEQYF
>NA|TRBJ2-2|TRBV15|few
TGTGCCACCATGCCGGGCCCCTCCGGGGAGCTGTTTTTT
CATMPGPSGELFF
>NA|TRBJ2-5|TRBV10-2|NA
TGCGCCAGCAGTGAAGTCGGGGAGACCCAGTACTTC
CASSEVGETQYF
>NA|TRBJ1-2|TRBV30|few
TGTGCCTGGAGTCTAACAGCGAGCTATGGCTACACCTTC
CAWSLTASYGYTF
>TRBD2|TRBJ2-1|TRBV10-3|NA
TGTGCCATCAGCAAGACTAGCGATTTAGACAATGAGCAGTTCTTC
CAISKTSDLDNEQFF
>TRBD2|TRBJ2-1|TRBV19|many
TGTGCCAGTAGTATAATCAGCGGGAACAGTGAGCAGTTCTTC
CASSIISGNSEQFF
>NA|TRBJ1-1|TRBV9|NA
TGTGCCAGCAGCGTAGGAGGGGCTTCTGAAGCTTTCTTT
CASSVGGASEAFF
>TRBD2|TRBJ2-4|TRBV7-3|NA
TGTGCCAGCAGCTTAGTAGCGGGGGGGCCTGGGGAGCTGTACTTC
CASSLVAGGPGELYF
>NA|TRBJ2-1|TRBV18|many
TGTGCCAGCTCACCACAGGGGTCGGGGGAGCAGTTCTTC
CASSPQGSGEQFF
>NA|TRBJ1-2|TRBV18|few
TGTGCCAGCTCACCAGAAGTCATGGTCCACCCTAACTATGGCTACACCTTC
CASSPEVMVHPNYGYTF
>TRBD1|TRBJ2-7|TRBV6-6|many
TGTGCCAGCAGTTACTCGAATCCGGGACAGGGGGGCTACGAGCAGTACTTC
CASSYSNPGQGGYEQYF
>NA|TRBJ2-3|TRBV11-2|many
TGTGCCAGCAGCTTCGGTCGTGGGACAGATACGCAGTATTTT
CASSFGRGTDTQYF
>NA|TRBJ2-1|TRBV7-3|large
TGTGCCAGCAGCTTAAATTATGGGAATGAGCAGTTCTTC
CASSLNYGNEQFF
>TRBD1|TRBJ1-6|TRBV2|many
TGTGCCAGCAGGAGCGTTGGGACAGGGGGAAATTCACCCCTCCACTTT
CASRSVGTGGNSPLHF
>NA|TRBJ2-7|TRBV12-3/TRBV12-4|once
TGTGCCAGCAGTTACTCAAGAGGGATCTCCTACGAGCAGTACTTC
CASSYSRGISYEQYF
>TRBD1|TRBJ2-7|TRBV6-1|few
TGTGCCAGCTCTCGGGACAGGGGGACCTACGAGCAGTACTTC
CASSRDRGTYEQYF
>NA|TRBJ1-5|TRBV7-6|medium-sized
TGTGCCAGCAGCCCCGATAGCAATCAGCCCCAGCATTTT
CASSPDSNQPQHF
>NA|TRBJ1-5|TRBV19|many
TGTGCCAGTAGTGAACAGGGCCCCAATCAGCCCCAGCATTTT
CASSEQGPNQPQHF
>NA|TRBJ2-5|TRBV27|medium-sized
TGTGCCAGCAGACCTTGGGGAGCAGGTTCGGAGACCCAGTACTTC
CASRPWGAGSETQYF
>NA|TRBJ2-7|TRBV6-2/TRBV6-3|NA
TGTGCCAGCAGTGATAGGATTATCGGTGAGCAGTACTTC
CASSDRIIGEQYF
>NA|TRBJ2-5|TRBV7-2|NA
TGTGCCAGCAGCTTGTCCACTTTAACCCGGGGGTTGTACTTC
CASSLSTLTRGLYF
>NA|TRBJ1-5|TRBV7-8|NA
TGTGCCAGCAGCTTGCAACAGAGCAATCAGCCCCAGCATTTT
CASSLQQSNQPQHF
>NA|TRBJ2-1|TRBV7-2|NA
TGTGCCAGCCGCGTTTCCAGAGACAATGAGCAGTTCTTC
CASRVSRDNEQFF
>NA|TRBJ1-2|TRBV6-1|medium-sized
TGTGCCAGCAGTGAGACGCAGGGTAATGCCTATGGCTACACCTTC
CASSETQGNAYGYTF
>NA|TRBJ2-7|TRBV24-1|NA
TGTGCCACCAGTGACCTGAGAAGCTACGAGCAGTACTTC
CATSDLRSYEQYF